Below, one T cell receptor beta chain is given with its context. The antigen is not known. The sample belongs to a study of T cells in tuberculosis. General study results and limits: Smaller alpha distances in active tuberculosis partly reflected shorter CDR3-alpha lengths.

Using immunoSEQ multiplex PCR, the repertoire was profiled, and TCRdb retains in-frame clones only, with some absent. The table shows tens of thousands of clones, with just over 90% occurring only once. The V gene lost 3 bases and the J gene lost 5 bases, with 19 bases spanning the gap. The CDR3 extends over 16 amino acids. Germline values: CDR1 SGHAT, CDR2 FQNNGV. The receptor's source is a donor between 10 and 35 years old with latent tuberculosis or without tuberculosis infection. V is TRBV11-2 and J is TRBJ1-2; D may be TRBD1 (5 bases). Sequencing was performed on PBMCs. CDR3 residues: CASSLDGGTGPYGYTF. DNA of the CDR3: TGTGCCAGCAGCTTGGATGGGGGGACGGGACCTTATGGCTACACCTTC.